The entry below gives a single T cell receptor beta chain sequence along with its context. The clone's antigen remains unknown. No base-level quality is on record; no much larger clone is a single base apart. CDR1 and CDR2, per the germline V gene, are MDHEN and SYDVKM. The CDR3 has 15 amino acids, counting the end cysteine and phenylalanine. The DNA shown is the 45-base CDR3, in frame from base 1. Unmatched junction bases come to 9, with V trimmed by 7 bases and J by 1 base. The time point tag for this specimen amounts to: about 28 days (+/-7) after the second vaccine dose. The intended sense of this specimen's treatment or condition label: meningococcal conjugate vaccine given as trial control. Samples from vaccinated people were obtained from the UK trials COV001 and COV002, which included a single-blind randomized controlled phase 2/3 trial of AZD1222 (ChAdOx1 nCoV-19) in healthy adults. For TCRbeta chain sequencing, PBMC samples were collected from trial participants at day 0 and at day 28 after the second dose.

This specimen comes from a study of T cell responses to AZD1222 COVID-19 vaccine (dated by TCRdb to about 2021). Notes on the research overall: TCR sequencing was performed for about 240 trial participants, of whom about 200 were given two doses of AZD1222 and around 25 were given two doses of MenACWY control vaccine. Trial participants were enrolled into age subgroups of 18-55, 56-69 and 70-plus years, which contained around 150, 29 and 61 TCR-sequenced participants, respectively.

The CDR3 regions of human TCRbeta chains were analyzed by immunosequencing. In the source study's methods: Repertoire TCRs were matched against a reference library of SARS-CoV-2-specific TCRs generated with the MIRA antigen-specificity platform. Breadth was defined as the fraction of unique TCRs that were SARS-CoV-2-associated. Depth was defined as the fraction of total T cells that were SARS-CoV-2-associated. Using the MIRA data, each spike-specific TCR was assigned both to the spike region to which the TCR was reactive and to a CD4 or CD8 class. Log10-transformed breadth and depth values were compared by one-way ANOVA with Sidak's multiple comparisons tests. In its TCRdb copy, this immuneACCESS table keeps in-frame sequences only and misses some clones. Where compared with another copy, unresolved V genes explain less than half of these, and the others have no known cause. The D gene and trimming were derived from the DNA, and the V and J assignments and clone size from that table. The sample profile shows about 76,000 clones; around 80% of them were found once. 25% to 30% of the sample rests with the top ten.

General study outcomes and caveats: Participants were mostly white British and included more females than males, and it was suggested by the authors that clonal diversity may have been underestimated. Epitopes outside the regions mutated in the B.1.351 and B.1.1.7 variants were reportedly recognized by nearly half of the unique spike-specific TCRs. Because no samples from the day 14 peak response were available, repertoires could be characterized only after the peak T cell response. Conclusions about previously exposed vaccinees are limited because only six or seven AZD1222 recipients were SARS-CoV-2 seropositive at baseline. The 56-69-year group was small, and its depth increase did not reach significance, likely because of low power. The vaccine-associated CD4 TCRs covered the entire spike protein, and the dominant responses fell in regions 160-218 and 743-854. After two AZD1222 doses, both the breadth and the depth of spike-specific TCRs were significantly higher than at day 0 and than in MenACWY recipients.

The sequence joins TRBV28 to TRBJ2-5; TRBD1 fits 7 bases in the junction. The receptor was derived from an adult who received the MenACWY meningococcal vaccine as a control. Source: peripheral blood, taken 28 days after the second dose of the MenACWY control vaccine. The DNA is as follows: TGTGCCAGCAAAGCCTCCGGGACAGCCCAAGAGACCCAGTACTTC. Its protein is CASKASGTAQETQYF.